This TCR beta chain appears in the sequencing data of a study of shared clonotypes between healthy human individuals. Study results and limitations: Clonotypes shared by all four sorted-subset donors had higher generation probabilities than non-shared clonotypes. Sequencing depth was expected to affect clonotype sharing among donors.

The V segment lost 2 bases and the J segment 10 bases; nucleotides outside the gene matches: 3. The CDR3 totals 13 residues. CDR1 MNHNY and CDR2 SVGAGI come from the germline V gene (reference sequence). Generated by immunoSEQ multiplex PCR, the TCRdb table keeps only in-frame clones and is missing some. The profile covers some 1.1 million clones, with around three quarters appearing a single time and roughly 0.83% taken by the ten largest. As to this clone: Its antigen is currently unknown.

Sequenced input: memory CD4+ T cells from PBMCs. The subset denotes: CD45RA-negative fraction. The chain recombines TRBV6-6 with TRBJ1-5; 9 bases map to TRBD1. The receptor comes from a man aged 18 to 30 in good health. Some clones in this sample may be carry-over from other donors' samples. The CDR3 here is CASSYGTGRPQHF. For the CDR3, the DNA is TGTGCCAGCAGTTACGGGACAGGGAGACCCCAGCATTTT.